These 23 T cell receptor beta chains were sequenced from one sample in a study of blood T cell repertoires in COVID-19. This table comes from immunoSEQ multiplex PCR, and its TCRdb copy is limited to in-frame clones, with some not included. This sample has about 59,000 clones, with less than 75% found just once. Material: peripheral blood. The origin of the receptors is a woman between 50 and 59 years old with active or convalescent COVID-19.

The chain employs TRBV10-3 and TRBJ2-2; D remains ambiguous. The CDR3 contains 12 residues. Germline CDR1 and CDR2: ENHRY and SYGVKD. V lost 10 bases to trimming and J lost 4 bases, with 10 bases between them. CDR3 sequence (DNA): TGTGCCACCTACACAGTCACCGGGGAGCTGTTTTTT. Residues: CATYTVTGELFF.

The table lists this clone with a count of one. The V and J genes are TRBV5-8 and TRBJ2-1; D may be TRBD2 (6 bases). The CDR3 is 14 residues long. Trimming removed 0 bases from V and 6 bases from J, with 10 bases in between. Germline V lookup: CDR1 SGHTS, CDR2 YDEGEE. This CDR3 is CASSLDYGSNEQFF. The CDR3 coding sequence is TGTGCCAGCAGCTTGGATTACGGGAGCAATGAGCAGTTCTTC.

The CDR3 sequence: CASSILTGIHGELFF. CDR3 bases: TGTGCCAGTAGTATCCTGACAGGGATCCACGGGGAGCTGTTTTTT. The V and J genes are TRBV19 and TRBJ2-2; 7 positions match TRBD1. Germline V gives CDR1 LNHDA, CDR2 SQIVND (reference sequence). The V gene end was trimmed by 3 bases and the J gene end by 7 bases; junction bases not matched to a gene: 8. CDR3 length: 15 residues.

This chain links TRBV2 with TRBJ1-6; TRBD1 matches at 9 bases. Germline V gene sequence: CDR1 SNHLY, CDR2 FYNNEI. Trimming took 7 bases from V and 4 from J; bases not matched to a gene: 5. CDR3 length: 15 residues. In nucleotides, the CDR3 is TGTGCCAGCAATCCTGGACAGGGGTATAATTCACCCCTCCACTTT. Translated: CASNPGQGYNSPLHF.

V gene TRBV6-5 combines with J gene TRBJ2-1; weak D call: TRBD1 (6 bases). The CDR3 has 13 residues. V was clipped by 7 bases and J by 2 bases, with 9 bases between them. CDR1 is MNHEY, CDR2 SVGAGI, per germline. The CDR3 sequence: CASMQGTYNEQFF. CDR3 nucleotide sequence: TGTGCCAGCATGCAGGGGACCTACAATGAGCAGTTCTTC.

This rearrangement joins TRBV4-1 to TRBJ2-7; the D gene is possibly TRBD1 (6 bases). Trimming stripped 4 bases from V and 2 bases from J, with 15 bases between. There are 15 residues in the CDR3. Germline V gives CDR1 MGHRA, CDR2 YSYEKL. CDR3 DNA: TGCGCCAGCAGCCCGTCGGGGACACTCACCTACGAGCAGTACTTC. Translating gives CASSPSGTLTYEQYF.

This chain joins TRBV10-1 and TRBJ2-2, with 11 bases lining up with TRBD2. Germline V gene sequence: CDR1 WNHNN, CDR2 SYGVQD (reference sequence). The CDR3 totals 16 residues. V lost 3 bases, J lost 3 bases, and 3 bases stayed unmatched. CDR3 bases: TGCGCCAGCAGTGAAGGGACTAGCGGAGACACCGGGGAGCTGTTTTTT. This codes for CASSEGTSGDTGELFF.

The rearrangement uses TRBV19 and TRBJ2-5, with 7 nucleotides matching TRBD2. The ends lost 6 bases at V and 6 bases at J; junction bases unmatched: 13. Germline V gene data show CDR1 as LNHDA and CDR2 as SQIVND (reference sequence). There are 15 residues in the CDR3. This CDR3 is CASSRAGDLSKTQYF. CDR3 in DNA: TGTGCCAGTAGCCGGGCGGGGGATCTCAGTAAGACCCAGTACTTC.

V is TRBV5-1 and J is TRBJ1-4; D gene ambiguous. Germline-derived CDR1 and CDR2 are SGHRS and YFSETQ. CDR3 length: 14 amino acids. The V and J ends lost 0 bases and 5 bases respectively, with 8 bases between them. CDR3: CASSLDTNNEKLFF. As DNA, the CDR3 is TGCGCCAGCAGCTTGGACACCAACAATGAAAAACTGTTTTTT.

The CDR3: CSVEIGSGANVLTF. In nucleotides, the CDR3 is TGCAGCGTTGAAATAGGGAGCGGGGCCAACGTCCTGACTTTC. V gene TRBV29-1 combines with J gene TRBJ2-6; maybe TRBD2 (5 bases). V gave up 2 bases and J gave up 4 bases, with 9 bases separating them. From germline, CDR1 is SQVTM and CDR2 ANQGSEA. The CDR3 length is 14 residues.

This clone was observed a few times. The chain couples TRBV6-2 or TRBV6-3 to TRBJ2-3; 16 positions agree with TRBD2. Germline trimming cut 5 bases from V and 11 bases from J; bases unmatched to any gene: 7. Germline V gives CDR1 MNHEY, CDR2 SVGEGT. The CDR3 loop spans 15 amino acids. The CDR3 sequence: CASSPTGTSGREQYF. The CDR3 DNA reads as TGTGCCAGCAGTCCAACCGGGACTAGCGGGAGGGAGCAGTATTTT.

V usage is TRBV6-2 or TRBV6-3 and J usage is TRBJ2-3; TRBD1 matches 9 bases. The CDR3 sequence is 15 residues long. Germline lookup yields CDR1 MNHEY and CDR2 SVGEGT. V lost 5 bases to trimming and J lost 3 bases; unmatched junction nucleotides: 6. The chain's CDR3 is CASSPNRGPTDTQYF. The CDR3, as DNA: TGTGCCAGCAGTCCCAACAGGGGGCCGACAGATACGCAGTATTTT.

The rearrangement joins TRBV12-5 to TRBJ2-5, with TRBD2 matching over 9 bases. CDR1 is LGHNT, CDR2 FRNRAP, per germline. V shed 7 bases, J shed 2 bases, and the junction held 11 bases outside the gene matches. The CDR3 sequence is 16 residues long. The CDR3 loop reads CASAWGAGGVQETQYF. CDR3 bases: TGTGCTAGTGCCTGGGGGGCGGGAGGGGTTCAAGAGACCCAGTACTTC.

The gene calls are TRBV5-1 and TRBJ2-4, with 7 bases matching TRBD2. Looked up from germline, CDR1 is SGHRS and CDR2 is YFSETQ. The CDR3 sequence is 14 residues long. V lost 5 bases, J lost 4 bases, and 6 bases stayed unmatched. CDR3 DNA: TGCGCCAGCAGGCAAGGACTAGTGAAAAACATTCAGTACTTC. It codes for CASRQGLVKNIQYF.

CDR3 residues: CASSLSPDEQYF. The CDR3, as DNA: TGTGCCAGCAGCTTAAGTCCGGACGAGCAGTACTTC. This chain uses TRBV11-3 with TRBJ2-7; unclear D gene. This CDR3 has 12 residues. Trimming shortened V by 2 bases and J by 5 bases, and 7 bases separated the two germline ends. CDR1 and CDR2 (germline): SGHNT, YENEEA.

A few counts support this clone. This sequence joins TRBV2 and TRBJ2-3; TRBD2 matches 11 bases. The junction had 9 bases not matched to a gene; V was cut back by 2 bases and J by 2 bases. Germline loops: CDR1 SNHLY, CDR2 FYNNEI. This CDR3 has 18 amino acids. CDR3 sequence reads: CASSELAGGPSLTDTQYF. As DNA, the CDR3 is TGTGCCAGCAGTGAATTAGCGGGAGGGCCCAGCCTCACAGATACGCAGTATTTT. Complete variable domain (other parts from reference TRBV2 and TRBJ2-3): EPEVTQTPSHQVTQMGQEVILRCVPISNHLYFYWYRQILGQKVEFLVSFYNNEISEKSEIFDDQFSVERPDGSNFTLKIRSTKLEDSAMYFCASSELAGGPSLTDTQYFGPGTRLTVL.

V usage is TRBV4-2 and J usage is TRBJ2-3; D may be TRBD2 (5 bases). The ends were cut back, 5 bases at V and 6 bases at J, with 21 bases in the middle. The CDR3 contains 16 residues. The germline V gene encodes CDR1 LGHNA and CDR2 YNFKEQ. The CDR3 here is CASSGNSRGALDTQYF. The CDR3 DNA follows: TGTGCCAGCAGCGGGAATAGTCGGGGTGCGTTGGATACGCAGTATTTT.

In its sample, this clone was seen once. The V and J genes are TRBV10-2 and TRBJ2-3; TRBD2 matches 10 bases. This CDR3 region has 20 residues. Per the germline V gene, CDR1 is WSHSY and CDR2 is SAAADI. The trim removed 3 bases at V and 2 bases at J, leaving 17 bases unmatched. For the CDR3, the DNA is TGCGCCAGCAGTGAAAGTGGACTAGCGGCGTTGACCCACCCCACAGATACGCAGTATTTT. Amino acid sequence: CASSESGLAALTHPTDTQYF.

V usage is TRBV12-3 or TRBV12-4 and J usage is TRBJ2-5; the match to TRBD1 covers 7 bases. CDR3 length: 13 residues. J was trimmed by 4 bases and V by 3 bases; bases with no gene match: 2. The CDR3 loop is CASSFHRGETQYF. The DNA for the CDR3 is TGTGCCAGCAGTTTTCACAGGGGAGAGACCCAGTACTTC.

CDR3 bases: TGTGCCAGCAGTGAAGAAGAAGGAGCGGGAGGGTACGAGCAGTACTTC. Translating it yields CASSEEEGAGGYEQYF. The chain has TRBV6-1 and TRBJ2-7; 10 bases fit TRBD2. Germline loops: CDR1 MNHNS, CDR2 SASEGT. V was clipped by 1 base and J by 4 bases; unmatched bases: 7. The length of the CDR3 is 16 residues.

The J gene is TRBJ2-3, the V gene TRBV9, with 9 bases that match TRBD2. The length of the CDR3 is 17 residues. Looked up from germline, CDR1 is SGDLS and CDR2 is YYNGEE. Losses at the gene ends were 0 bases for V and 2 bases for J; bases not matched to a gene: 7. The CDR3 spells CASSVVGGRGITDTQYF. CDR3 nucleotide sequence: TGTGCCAGCAGCGTAGTAGGCGGGAGGGGGATCACAGATACGCAGTATTTT. Full variable domain (missing parts from reference TRBV9 and TRBJ2-3): DSGVTQTPKHLITATGQRVTLRCSPRSGDLSVYWYQQSLDQGLQFLIQYYNGEERAKGNILERFSAQQFPDLHSELNLSSLELGDSALYFCASSVVGGRGITDTQYFGPGTRLTVL.

V is TRBV6-1 and J is TRBJ1-1; D remains unclear. Trimming took 3 bases from V and 4 from J, leaving 15 bases between them. CDR3 length equals 15 residues. The V gene's germline CDR1 is MNHNS and CDR2 SASEGT. CDR3 nucleotide sequence: TGTGCCAGCAGTGAGGTGGACCTTCGGGGCACTGAAGCTTTCTTT. This gives the protein CASSEVDLRGTEAFF.

This chain connects TRBV11-2 to TRBJ1-2; D ambiguous. This CDR3 has 13 residues. Deletions cut 4 bases from V and 2 bases from J, with 8 bases between. The germline gives CDR1 SGHAT, CDR2 FQNNGV. The CDR3 is CASSSQSNYGYTF. Written as DNA, the CDR3 is TGTGCCAGCAGCTCACAGAGCAACTATGGCTACACCTTC.